The 10 T cell receptor beta chains presented below share a single source sample, sequenced in a study of shared clonotypes between healthy human individuals. The repertoire was sequenced with immunoSEQ multiplex PCR; TCRdb's copy has only in-frame clones and lacks some. Of about 670,000 clones in the sample, about two thirds were seen once. Source material: memory CD4+ T cells sorted from blood. Noted subset: CD45RA-negative fraction. All receptors come from a woman between 25 and 40 years old in good health.

The chain uses TRBV2 and TRBJ2-7; D might be TRBD2 (6 bases). V dropped 8 bases and J dropped 0 bases, with 17 bases sitting between them. The CDR3 spans 15 residues. Germline CDR1 SNHLY, CDR2 FYNNEI. The CDR3: CASGGGLSNSYEQYF. The CDR3 DNA is TGTGCCAGCGGTGGAGGACTATCAAACTCCTACGAGCAGTACTTC.

The CDR3 DNA reads TGTGCCAGCAGTTTAGGGGGGACGCAGACCCAGTACTTC. Its protein is CASSLGGTQTQYF. This chain joins TRBV27 and TRBJ2-5; tentative D call: TRBD2 (6 bases). The CDR3 loop spans 13 amino acids. Germline lookup yields CDR1 MNHEY and CDR2 SMNVEV (reference sequence). V was clipped by 2 bases and J by 6 bases, with 10 bases between them.

This clone was seen ten or more times. In nucleotides, the CDR3 is TGTGCCAGCAGGCGGACGAGACTAGCGGGAGCATCCGAGCAGTACTTC. This gives the protein CASRRTRLAGASEQYF. This chain connects TRBV28 to TRBJ2-7; 12 bases match TRBD2. CDR3 size: 16 residues. The V segment lost 6 bases and the J segment 6 bases; nucleotides outside the gene matches: 12. From germline, CDR1 is MDHEN and CDR2 SYDVKM.

This clone was observed a single time. A single base separates this from a much larger clone, so it may be a read error. CDR3 loop: CASSLETDTQYF. CDR3 coding DNA: TGTGCCAGCAGCTTAGAGACAGATACGCAGTATTTT. V usage is TRBV7-9 and J usage is TRBJ2-3; no definite D call. The V and J ends lost 1 base and 3 bases respectively, with 2 bases between them. CDR1 SEHNR and CDR2 FQNEAQ come from the germline V gene (reference sequence). There are 12 residues in the CDR3.

The sample holds a few counts of this clone. The rearrangement joins TRBV29-1 to TRBJ1-4; D perhaps matches TRBD1 (5 bases). This CDR3 has 13 amino acids. The V and J ends lost 7 bases and 8 bases respectively, with 17 bases between them. The germline gives CDR1 SQVTM, CDR2 ANQGSEA. CDR3 region: CSGGLGADEKLFF. Here the CDR3 DNA reads TGCAGCGGCGGGCTAGGGGCTGACGAAAAACTGTTTTTT.

Comments on this clone: Other DNA sequences in the sample encode the same CDR3. The chain is built from TRBV5-1 and TRBJ2-1; D is unresolved. Germline V CDR1 and CDR2: SGHRS, YFSETQ. This CDR3 region has 15 residues. V was clipped by 4 bases and J by 0 bases, with 11 bases between them. The CDR3, as DNA: TGCGCCAGCAGCCTCGACTCAAACTCCTACAATGAGCAGTTCTTC. Translated, it gives CASSLDSNSYNEQFF.

This rearrangement joins TRBV15 to TRBJ2-7; maybe TRBD1 (6 bases). V lost 1 base and J lost 2, with 15 bases in between. CDR1 LNHNV and CDR2 YYDKDF come from the germline V gene (reference sequence). The CDR3 consists of 16 residues. This chain's CDR3 is CATSRGRQEKPYEQYF. The CDR3 DNA sequence: TGTGCCACCAGCAGAGGCCGACAGGAGAAGCCCTACGAGCAGTACTTC.

This clone appeared many times. The sample contains more than one DNA sequence encoding this CDR3. The chain has TRBV18 and TRBJ2-7; D not certain. Germline lookup yields CDR1 KGHSH and CDR2 LQKENI. V gave up 6 bases and J gave up 1 base, with 7 bases separating them. The CDR3 covers 12 residues. CDR3 nucleotides: TGTGCCAGCTCGCCCGGTTCCTACGAGCAGTACTTC. This gives the protein CASSPGSYEQYF.

This clone was seen more than once but under ten times. The DNA for the CDR3 is TGCGCCAGCAGCTTCCGGGCGGGAGTCGACTACGAGCAGTACTTC. This gives the protein CASSFRAGVDYEQYF. The chain recombines TRBV5-1 with TRBJ2-7; 7 bases match TRBD2. Germline assignment: CDR1 SGHRS and CDR2 YFSETQ. V shed 2 bases, J shed 3 bases, and the junction held 8 bases outside the gene matches. This CDR3 is built from 15 residues.

There are a few counts of this clone. The rearrangement uses TRBV7-9 and TRBJ2-2; D is perhaps TRBD2 (6 bases). Germline V CDR1 and CDR2: SEHNR, FQNEAQ (reference sequence). V gave up 3 bases and J gave up 6 bases, with 14 bases separating them. The CDR3 consists of 15 residues. The CDR3 sequence: CASSFGTAWSGELFF. CDR3 nucleotide sequence: TGTGCCAGCAGCTTCGGGACTGCATGGTCCGGGGAGCTGTTTTTT.